The present T cell receptor (beta chain) was sequenced within a study of vaccination and CD4 T cells after COVID-19. For the study at large: Post-vaccine sampling followed dose two by a median 72 days (range 14 to 241).

With respect to this clonotype: Antigen specificity is unknown.

Trimming removed 6 bases from V and 4 bases from J; junction bases left unmatched: 1. The CDR3 is made up of 13 amino acids. In germline, CDR1 is MDHEN, CDR2 SYDVKM. Cultured CD4+ T cell DNA was sequenced using the Oncomine TCR Beta short-read assay. Using its own MiXCR run on the PCR reads, TCRdb lists one record per CDR3 protein. The table shows about 21,000 distinct CDR3 sequences, with 30% to 45% occurring only once. Treatment meaning: approximately nine-day PBMC culture with coronavirus spike peptide pools or control peptides (ViraFEST assay). A negative selection step was used to isolate CD4+ T cells once culture had run for roughly 10 days.

This TCR derives from a human donor who had recovered from COVID-19. This chain uses TRBV28 with TRBJ1-3; 9 bases map to TRBD1. This specimen consisted of CD4+ T cells from blood, cultured in vitro, obtained before SARS-CoV-2 vaccination. CDR3 amino acids: CASRDRGGNTIYF. The CDR3 DNA is TGTGCCAGCAGGGACAGGGGAGGAAACACCATATATTTT.